These 17 T cell receptor beta chains were all obtained from the same sample, sequenced in a study of T cell changes during pregnancy in multiple sclerosis. Method: immunoSEQ multiplex PCR; TCRdb's copy keeps in-frame clones and lacks some. The table records some 100,000 clones, 92% of them present only once. Sequences were derived from peripheral blood, sampled after pregnancy. These receptors all come from a female donor with multiple sclerosis, enrolled in a pregnancy study.

The rearrangement joins TRBV7-3 to TRBJ1-5; TRBD1 matches 9 bases. There are 15 residues in the CDR3. Losses at the gene ends were 5 bases for V and 5 bases for J; bases not matched to a gene: 7. Looked up from germline, CDR1 is SGHTA and CDR2 is FQGTGA. CDR3 nucleotide sequence: TGTGCCAGCAGCGCCGAGACAGGGGGTGATCAGCCCCAGCATTTT. Translating it yields CASSAETGGDQPQHF.

J is TRBJ2-7 and V is TRBV29-1, with TRBD2 matching over 10 bases. Trimming at V came to 6 bases and at J to 2 bases, leaving 10 bases not matched to a gene. The length of the CDR3 is 15 residues. Per germline, CDR1 SQVTM and CDR2 ANQGSEA. Written as DNA, the CDR3 is TGCAGCGTCTGGGGTCTAGCGGGAGCCCCCTACGAGCAGTACTTC. It translates to CSVWGLAGAPYEQYF.

V is TRBV11-2 and J is TRBJ2-3, with 7 bases fitting TRBD2. The CDR3 spans 16 residues. J gave up 2 bases and V 4 bases, and 9 bases lay outside the gene matches. Germline CDR1 is SGHAT and CDR2 is FQNNGV. The CDR3 reads CASSSRGRAYTDTQYF. Written as DNA, the CDR3 is TGTGCCAGCAGCTCCCGAGGGAGGGCCTACACAGATACGCAGTATTTT. The full variable domain, with the rest looked up from reference TRBV11-2 and TRBJ2-3, is EAGVAQSPRYKIIEKRQSVAFWCNPISGHATLYWYQQILGQGPKLLIQFQNNGVVDDSQLPKDRFSAERLKGVDSTLKIQPAKLEDSAVYLCASSSRGRAYTDTQYFGPGTRLTVL.

In its sample, this clone was seen once. This chain uses TRBV9 with TRBJ2-5; 10 bases line up with TRBD1. V lost 7 bases, J lost 4 bases, and 4 bases stayed unmatched. This CDR3 comprises 13 residues. The germline V gene encodes CDR1 SGDLS and CDR2 YYNGEE. CDR3 sequence (DNA): TGTGCCAGCGGCCGACAGGGGGCAGAGACCCAGTACTTC. It yields the protein CASGRQGAETQYF.

CDR3 residues: CSVARTTGTSYEQYF. CDR3 DNA: TGCAGCGTTGCACGGACCACAGGGACCTCCTACGAGCAGTACTTC. This chain uses TRBV29-1 with TRBJ2-7; D perhaps matches TRBD1 (6 bases). This CDR3 comprises 15 residues. V was trimmed by 4 bases and J by 0 bases, leaving 16 bases between them. CDR1 and CDR2 from the germline V gene are SQVTM and ANQGSEA.

The chain links TRBV18 to TRBJ2-5, with a tentative D call TRBD1 (5 bases). Germline V gives CDR1 KGHSH, CDR2 LQKENI. V lost 3 bases, J lost 4 bases, and 12 bases lay in between. The CDR3 is 14 amino acids. CDR3 region: CASSPGQSGETQYF. In DNA, the CDR3 is TGTGCCAGCTCACCGGGGCAGTCGGGAGAGACCCAGTACTTC.

The chain links TRBV15 to TRBJ1-2, with D maybe TRBD1 (5 bases). Germline lookup yields CDR1 LNHNV and CDR2 YYDKDF (reference sequence). The V end lost 0 bases, the J end lost 8 bases, and 10 bases lay between the germline ends. This CDR3 contains 13 residues. DNA for the CDR3: TGTGCCACCAGCAGAGAAGGGACTTGGGGCTACACCTTC. Protein product: CATSREGTWGYTF.

J is TRBJ2-5 and V is TRBV30; 13 positions agree with TRBD2. J lost 5 bases, V lost 5 bases, and 2 bases had no gene match. CDR1 is GTSNPN, CDR2 SVGIG, per germline (reference sequence). The length of the CDR3 is 13 residues. Written as DNA, the CDR3 is TGTGCCTGGGGACTAGCGGGGGTGGAGACCCAGTACTTC. This translates into CAWGLAGVETQYF.

This clone has just one count. The rearrangement joins TRBV4-3 to TRBJ2-7; 9 bases are shared with TRBD2. This CDR3 has 16 residues. Germline trimming cut 8 bases from V and 3 bases from J; bases unmatched to any gene: 14. The germline CDR1 and CDR2 sequences are LGHNA and YSLEER. The CDR3: CASCTLAGLSLYEQYF. The CDR3 bases are TGCGCCAGCTGCACACTAGCGGGCTTGTCTCTCTACGAGCAGTACTTC.

The sample holds a few counts of this clone. This rearrangement joins TRBV13 to TRBJ2-3; possibly TRBD1 for D (7 bases). Germline V CDR1 and CDR2: PRHDT, FYEKMQ (reference sequence). Trimming took 8 bases from V and 1 from J, leaving 13 bases between them. The CDR3 covers 14 residues. CDR3 sequence: CASGGGVGTDTQYF. The CDR3 coding sequence is TGTGCCAGCGGAGGGGGCGTCGGCACAGATACGCAGTATTTT.

The chain combines TRBV2 with TRBJ2-7; perhaps TRBD1 as D (6 bases). CDR3 length: 17 amino acids. V dropped 3 bases and J dropped 4 bases, with 22 bases sitting between them. CDR1 and CDR2 (germline): SNHLY, FYNNEI. The CDR3 loop reads CASSEGLVEQGIYEQYF. The CDR3 nucleotides read TGTGCCAGCAGTGAGGGGTTAGTAGAACAGGGAATTTACGAGCAGTACTTC.

The rearrangement uses TRBV11-1 and TRBJ2-1; perhaps TRBD1 as D (6 bases). Germline V gene sequence: CDR1 SGHAT, CDR2 FQDESV (reference sequence). Trimming cost V 0 bases and J 6 bases, with 9 bases left between them. The CDR3 sequence is 14 residues long. The CDR3 is CASSLAGGPNEQFF. The CDR3 region has the DNA TGTGCCAGCAGCTTAGCAGGGGGTCCCAATGAGCAGTTCTTC.

The gene calls are TRBV7-8 and TRBJ2-7; 10 nucleotides agree with TRBD2. J was trimmed by 0 bases and V by 2 bases; bases with no gene match: 1. Germline CDR1 and CDR2: SGHVS and FQNEAQ. This CDR3 region has 15 residues. CDR3 region: CASSLPSGGSYEQYF. In DNA, the CDR3 is TGTGCCAGCAGCTTACCTAGCGGGGGCTCCTACGAGCAGTACTTC.

The chain joins TRBV4-2 to TRBJ2-7, with TRBD1 matching over 7 bases. The germline gives CDR1 LGHNA, CDR2 YNFKEQ. The CDR3 has 15 residues. The V segment lost 0 bases and the J segment 0 bases; nucleotides outside the gene matches: 2. The CDR3 loop reads CASSQDPGGSYEQYF. CDR3 sequence (DNA): TGTGCCAGCAGCCAAGATCCAGGGGGCTCCTACGAGCAGTACTTC.

The chain carries TRBV9 and TRBJ2-1; D is undetermined. The CDR3 runs to 16 residues. Germline assignment: CDR1 SGDLS and CDR2 YYNGEE. V gave up 2 bases and J gave up 5 bases, with 17 bases separating them. The CDR3 DNA reads TGTGCCAGCAGCGTCCCCGAGGTGGGTGAGGACAATGAGCAGTTCTTC. Its translation: CASSVPEVGEDNEQFF.

The rearrangement links TRBV4-1 to TRBJ2-1, with D tentatively TRBD2 (6 bases). There are 17 residues in the CDR3. With 0 bases removed from V and 10 bases from J, the gap between germline ends came to 22 bases. Germline V CDR1 and CDR2: MGHRA, YSYEKL. Written as DNA, the CDR3 is TGCGCCAGCAGCCAAGAATATGGGACTTCCTTCGGGGTAGAGCAGTTCTTC. Amino acids: CASSQEYGTSFGVEQFF.

The rearrangement uses TRBV5-6 and TRBJ1-2; 8 positions agree with TRBD1. V shed 1 base, J shed 1 base, and the junction held 3 bases outside the gene matches. Germline CDR1 is SGHDT and CDR2 is YYEEEE. CDR3 length: 15 residues. CDR3: CASSLRTGINYGYTF. As DNA, the CDR3 is TGTGCCAGCAGCTTGAGGACAGGGATTAACTATGGCTACACCTTC.